What follows is one TCR beta chain and its context. Its antigen is unidentified. The data belong to a study of T-cell memory formation after mild COVID-19. Germline CDR1 and CDR2: MNHNY and SVGAGI (reference sequence). The CDR3 runs to 16 residues. With V trimmed by 3 bases and J by 2 bases, 4 bases remained unmatched. 5'RACE primed from the constant segment yielded TCR alpha and TCR beta cDNA libraries bearing sample barcodes and UMIs. One entry per CDR3 protein, called by TCRdb with MiXCR from the 5' RACE reads. The table records 580,000 or so distinct CDR3 sequences, roughly 17% of them present only once. Study outcomes and limitations: The CD4+ clones that contracted clustered mainly within CM and EM, and the CD8+ clones concentrated in EMRA. Within pre-infection memory, some responding clones were found, suggesting cross-reactive memory joined. Contracting clones from day 15 to 85 had balanced CD4/CD8; later expanders favoured CD4+.

This sequence was found in an adult woman who had mild COVID-19 (a few samples of this study predate the infection). Cell type and time point are not known. The V call is TRBV6-6, the J call TRBJ2-6; TRBD1 matches 7 bases. The sequencing input was PBMCs or a T cell subset sorted from them (not recorded which). CDR3 DNA sequence: TGTGCCAGCAGTTATCAGACAGGGACTGGGGCCAACGTCCTGACTTTC. Its protein product is CASSYQTGTGANVLTF.